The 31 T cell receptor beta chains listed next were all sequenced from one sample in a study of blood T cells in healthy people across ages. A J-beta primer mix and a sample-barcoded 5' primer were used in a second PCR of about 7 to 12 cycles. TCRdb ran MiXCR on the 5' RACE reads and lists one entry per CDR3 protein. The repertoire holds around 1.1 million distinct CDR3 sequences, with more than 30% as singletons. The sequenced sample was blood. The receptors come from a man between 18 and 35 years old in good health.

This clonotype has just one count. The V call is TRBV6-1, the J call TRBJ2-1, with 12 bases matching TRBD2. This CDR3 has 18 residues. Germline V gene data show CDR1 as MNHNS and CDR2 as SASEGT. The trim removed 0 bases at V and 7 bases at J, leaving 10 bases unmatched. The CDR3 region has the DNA TGTGCCAGCAGTGAAGCGCTTAGGACTAGCGGGGCCTGGAATGAGCAGTTCTTC. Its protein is CASSEALRTSGAWNEQFF.

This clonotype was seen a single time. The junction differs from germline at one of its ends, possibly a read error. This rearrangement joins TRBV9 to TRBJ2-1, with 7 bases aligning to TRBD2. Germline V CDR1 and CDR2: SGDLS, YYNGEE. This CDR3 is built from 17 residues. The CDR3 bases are TGTGCCAGCAGCTTCAGCGTAGGTAACGGGGGGTACAAAGAGCAGTTCTTC. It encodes CASSFSVGNGGYKEQFF.

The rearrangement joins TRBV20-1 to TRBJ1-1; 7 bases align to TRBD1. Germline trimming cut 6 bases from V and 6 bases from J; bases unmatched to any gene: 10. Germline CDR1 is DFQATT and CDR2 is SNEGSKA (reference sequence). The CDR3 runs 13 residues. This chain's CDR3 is CSAGRQGYSEAFF. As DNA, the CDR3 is TGCAGTGCGGGTCGACAGGGCTACTCTGAAGCTTTCTTT.

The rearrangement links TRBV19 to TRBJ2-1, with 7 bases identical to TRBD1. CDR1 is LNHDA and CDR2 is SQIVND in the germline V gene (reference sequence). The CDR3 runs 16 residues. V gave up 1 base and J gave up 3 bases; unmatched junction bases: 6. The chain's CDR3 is CASSIVSGTVYNEQFF. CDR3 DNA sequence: TGTGCCAGTAGTATAGTCTCGGGGACAGTCTACAATGAGCAGTTCTTC. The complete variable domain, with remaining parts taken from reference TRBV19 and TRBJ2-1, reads DGGITQSPKYLFRKEGQNVTLSCEQNLNHDAMYWYRQDPGQGLRLIYYSQIVNDFQKGDIAEGYSVSREKKESFPLTVTSAQKNPTAFYLCASSIVSGTVYNEQFFGPGTRLTVL.

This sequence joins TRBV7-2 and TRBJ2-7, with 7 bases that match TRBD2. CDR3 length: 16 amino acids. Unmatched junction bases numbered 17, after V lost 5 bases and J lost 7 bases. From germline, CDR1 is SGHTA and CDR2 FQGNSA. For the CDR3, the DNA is TGTGCCAGCAGCCCGGAGGGAGGGACCTTCAAGTGGGAGCAGTACTTC. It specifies CASSPEGGTFKWEQYF. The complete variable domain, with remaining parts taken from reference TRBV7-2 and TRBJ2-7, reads GAGVSQSPSNKVTEKGKDVELRCDPISGHTALYWYRQSLGQGLEFLIYFQGNSAPDKSGLPSDRFSAERTGGSVSTLTIQRTQQEDSAVYLCASSPEGGTFKWEQYFGPGTRLTVT.

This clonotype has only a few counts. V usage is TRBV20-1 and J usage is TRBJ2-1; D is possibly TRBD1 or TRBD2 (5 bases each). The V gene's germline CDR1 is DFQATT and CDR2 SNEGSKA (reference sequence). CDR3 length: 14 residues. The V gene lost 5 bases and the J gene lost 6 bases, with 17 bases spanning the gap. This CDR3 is CSAVTGTVVNEQFF. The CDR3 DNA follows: TGCAGTGCTGTTACGGGGACGGTCGTCAATGAGCAGTTCTTC.

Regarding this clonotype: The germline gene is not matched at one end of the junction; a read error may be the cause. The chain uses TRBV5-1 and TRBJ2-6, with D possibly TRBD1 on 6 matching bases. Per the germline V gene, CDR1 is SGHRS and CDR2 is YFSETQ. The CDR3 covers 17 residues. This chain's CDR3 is CANSLVVGGSGANVLTF. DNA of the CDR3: TGCGCCAACAGCTTGGTGGTAGGGGGCTCTGGGGCCAACGTCCTGACTTTC.

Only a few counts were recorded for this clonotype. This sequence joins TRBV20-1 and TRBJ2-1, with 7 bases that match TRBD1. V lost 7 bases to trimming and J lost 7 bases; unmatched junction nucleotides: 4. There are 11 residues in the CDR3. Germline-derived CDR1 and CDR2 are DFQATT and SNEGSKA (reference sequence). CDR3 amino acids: CSGPRGNEQFF. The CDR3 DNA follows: TGCAGTGGCCCCAGGGGGAATGAGCAGTTCTTC.

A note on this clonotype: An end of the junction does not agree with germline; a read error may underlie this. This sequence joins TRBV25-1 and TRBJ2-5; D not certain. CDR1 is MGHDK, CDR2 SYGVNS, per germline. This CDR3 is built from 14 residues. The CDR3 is CASSGLGYEEIQYF. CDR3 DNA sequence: TGTGCCAGCAGTGGGTTGGGCTACGAAGAGATCCAGTACTTC.

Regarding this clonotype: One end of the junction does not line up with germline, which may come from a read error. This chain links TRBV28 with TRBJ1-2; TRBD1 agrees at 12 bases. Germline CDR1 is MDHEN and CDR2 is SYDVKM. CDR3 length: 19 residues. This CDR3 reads CVSSSPWDRGLLVFYGYTF. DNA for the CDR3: TGTGTCAGCAGTTCGCCATGGGACAGGGGGCTACTAGTTTTTTATGGCTACACCTTC.

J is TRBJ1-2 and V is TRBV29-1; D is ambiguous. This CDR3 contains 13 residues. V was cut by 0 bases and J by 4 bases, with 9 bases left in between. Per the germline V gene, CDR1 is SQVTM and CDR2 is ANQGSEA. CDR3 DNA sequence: TGCAGCGTTGAAGAAGAAGAGGGCTATGGCTACACCTTC. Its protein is CSVEEEEGYGYTF.

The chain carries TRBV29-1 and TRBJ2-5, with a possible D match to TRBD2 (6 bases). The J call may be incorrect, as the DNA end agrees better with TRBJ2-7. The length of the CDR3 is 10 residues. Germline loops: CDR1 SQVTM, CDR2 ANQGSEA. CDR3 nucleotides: TGCAGCGGGAGGGACTACGAGCAGTACTTC. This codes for CSGRDYEQYF.

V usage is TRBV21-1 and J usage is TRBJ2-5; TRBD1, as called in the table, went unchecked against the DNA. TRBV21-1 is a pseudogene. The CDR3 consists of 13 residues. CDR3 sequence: CASSPGIKETQYF. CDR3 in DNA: TGTGCCAGCAGCCCCGGGATCAAAGAGACCCAGTACTTC.

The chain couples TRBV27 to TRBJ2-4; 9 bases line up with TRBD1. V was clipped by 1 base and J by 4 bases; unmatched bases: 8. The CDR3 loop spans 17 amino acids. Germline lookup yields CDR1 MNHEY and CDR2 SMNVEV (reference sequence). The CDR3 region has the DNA TGTGCCAGCAGTTTATACCGACCCGGGACAGGGAAAAACATTCAGTACTTC. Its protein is CASSLYRPGTGKNIQYF.

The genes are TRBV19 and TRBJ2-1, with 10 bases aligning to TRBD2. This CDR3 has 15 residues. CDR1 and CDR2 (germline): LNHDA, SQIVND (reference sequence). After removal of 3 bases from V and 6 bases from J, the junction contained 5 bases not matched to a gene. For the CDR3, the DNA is TGTGCCAGTAGTATTGTAGCGGGGGGATTCAATGAGCAGTTCTTC. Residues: CASSIVAGGFNEQFF.

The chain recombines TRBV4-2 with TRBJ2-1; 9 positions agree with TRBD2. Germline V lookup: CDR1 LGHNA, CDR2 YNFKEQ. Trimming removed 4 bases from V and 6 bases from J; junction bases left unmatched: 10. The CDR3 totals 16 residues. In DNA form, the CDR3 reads TGTGCCAGCAGCCGAGTTAGCGGGGGTGGTGTCAATGAGCAGTTCTTC. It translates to CASSRVSGGGVNEQFF.

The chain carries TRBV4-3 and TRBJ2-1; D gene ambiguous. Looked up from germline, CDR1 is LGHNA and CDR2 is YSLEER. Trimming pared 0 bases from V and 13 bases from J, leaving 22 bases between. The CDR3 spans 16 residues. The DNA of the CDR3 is TGCGCCAGCAGCCAAGATGAGACCAGCGAGGTAGAGACCCAGTTCTTC. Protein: CASSQDETSEVETQFF.

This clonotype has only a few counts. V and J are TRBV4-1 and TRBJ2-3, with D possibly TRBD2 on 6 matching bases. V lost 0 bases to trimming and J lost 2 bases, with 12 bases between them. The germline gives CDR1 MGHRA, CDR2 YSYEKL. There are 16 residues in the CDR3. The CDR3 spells CASSQDSGDYTDTQYF. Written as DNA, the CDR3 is TGCGCCAGCAGCCAAGATTCGGGAGACTACACAGATACGCAGTATTTT.

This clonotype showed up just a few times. The DNA for the CDR3 is TGCAGTGCTGTGACCGGGACAGGGGCGAGCAATGAGCAGTTCTTC. Protein product: CSAVTGTGASNEQFF. The chain has TRBV20-1 and TRBJ2-1, with 10 bases aligning to TRBD1. Germline V lookup: CDR1 DFQATT, CDR2 SNEGSKA (reference sequence). This CDR3 is built from 15 residues. V shed 5 bases, J shed 6 bases, and the junction held 10 bases outside the gene matches.

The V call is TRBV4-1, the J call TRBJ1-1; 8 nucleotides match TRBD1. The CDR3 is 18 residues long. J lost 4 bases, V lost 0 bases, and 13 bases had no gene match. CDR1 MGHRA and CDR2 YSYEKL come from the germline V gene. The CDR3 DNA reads TGCGCCAGCAGCCAAGATCCGATTGTGGACAGGGCGGGCACTGAAGCTTTCTTT. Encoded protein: CASSQDPIVDRAGTEAFF.

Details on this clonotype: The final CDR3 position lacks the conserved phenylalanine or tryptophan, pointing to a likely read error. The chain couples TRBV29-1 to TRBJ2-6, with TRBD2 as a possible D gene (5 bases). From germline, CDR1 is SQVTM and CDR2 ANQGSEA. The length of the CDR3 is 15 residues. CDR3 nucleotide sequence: TGCAGCGCCCGTGAGGGTAACTCTGGGGTCAACGTCCTGACTTAC. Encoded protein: CSAREGNSGVNVLTY.

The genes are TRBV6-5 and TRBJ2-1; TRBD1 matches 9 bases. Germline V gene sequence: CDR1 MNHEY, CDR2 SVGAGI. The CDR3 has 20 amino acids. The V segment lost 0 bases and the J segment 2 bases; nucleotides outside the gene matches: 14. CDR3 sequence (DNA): TGTGCCAGCAGTTACTCGATACAGGGGGCAAGGCAAGGAACCTACAATGAGCAGTTCTTC. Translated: CASSYSIQGARQGTYNEQFF.

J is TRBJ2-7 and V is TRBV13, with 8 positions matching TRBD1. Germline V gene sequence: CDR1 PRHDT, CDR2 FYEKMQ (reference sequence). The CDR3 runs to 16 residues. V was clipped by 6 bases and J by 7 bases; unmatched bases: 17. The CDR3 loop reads CASSDRGGGSRNEQYF. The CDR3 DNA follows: TGTGCCAGCAGTGACAGGGGTGGAGGTTCGAGAAATGAGCAGTACTTC.

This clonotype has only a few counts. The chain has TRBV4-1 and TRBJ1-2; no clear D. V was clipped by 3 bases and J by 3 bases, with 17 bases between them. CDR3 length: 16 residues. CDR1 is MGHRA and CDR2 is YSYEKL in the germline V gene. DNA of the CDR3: TGCGCCAGCAGCCAGCCCCGGGGAGCAGCGGACTATGGCTACACCTTC. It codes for CASSQPRGAADYGYTF.

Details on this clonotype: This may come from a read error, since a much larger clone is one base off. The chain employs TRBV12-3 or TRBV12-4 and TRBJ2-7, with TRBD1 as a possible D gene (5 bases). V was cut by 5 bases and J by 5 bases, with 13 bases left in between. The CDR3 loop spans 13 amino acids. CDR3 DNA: TGTGCCAGCAGTGGCACAGGATCCCACGAGCAGTACTTC. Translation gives CASSGTGSHEQYF.

The CDR3 protein is CASSLAVVGEQFF. Written as DNA, the CDR3 is TGTGCCAGCAGCTTAGCGGTTGTTGGTGAGCAGTTCTTC. The genes are TRBV7-2 and TRBJ2-1; D gene uncertain. V was shortened by 0 bases and J by 9 bases, with 9 bases between the two germline ends. Germline V gene data show CDR1 as SGHTA and CDR2 as FQGNSA. The CDR3 is 13 amino acids.

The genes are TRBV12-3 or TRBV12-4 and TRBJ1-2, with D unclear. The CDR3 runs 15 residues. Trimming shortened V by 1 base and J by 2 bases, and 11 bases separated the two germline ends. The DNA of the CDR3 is TGTGCCAGCAGTTTAGGGGCAGGCAACAACTATGGCTACACCTTC. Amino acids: CASSLGAGNNYGYTF.

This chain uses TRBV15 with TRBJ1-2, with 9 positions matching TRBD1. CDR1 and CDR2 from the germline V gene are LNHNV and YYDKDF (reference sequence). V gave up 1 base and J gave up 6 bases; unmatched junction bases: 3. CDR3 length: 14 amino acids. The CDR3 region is CATSRVGTGNGYTF. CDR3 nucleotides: TGTGCCACCAGCAGAGTTGGGACAGGGAATGGCTACACCTTC.

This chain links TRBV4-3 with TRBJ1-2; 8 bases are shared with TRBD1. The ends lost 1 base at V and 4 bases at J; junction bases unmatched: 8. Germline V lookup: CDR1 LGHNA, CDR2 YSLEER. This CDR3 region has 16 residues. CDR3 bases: TGCGCCAGCAGCCAAGGATTCGGGACAGGTCTCTATGGCTACACCTTC. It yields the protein CASSQGFGTGLYGYTF.

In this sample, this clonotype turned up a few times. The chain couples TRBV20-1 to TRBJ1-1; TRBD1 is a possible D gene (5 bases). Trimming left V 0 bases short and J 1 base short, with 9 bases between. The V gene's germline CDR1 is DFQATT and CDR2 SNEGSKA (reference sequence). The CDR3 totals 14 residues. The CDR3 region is CSAREGESNTEAFF. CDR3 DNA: TGCAGTGCTAGAGAAGGGGAGTCGAACACTGAAGCTTTCTTT.

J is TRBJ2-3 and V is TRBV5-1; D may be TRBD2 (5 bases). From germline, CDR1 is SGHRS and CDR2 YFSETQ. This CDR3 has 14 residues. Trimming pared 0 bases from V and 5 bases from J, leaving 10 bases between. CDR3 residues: CASSLAAGRDTQYF. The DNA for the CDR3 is TGCGCCAGCAGCTTGGCCGCGGGTAGAGATACGCAGTATTTT.